A selection of T cell receptor beta chains follows, all from one sample in a study of CD8+ T cells in alopecia areata. Using immunoSEQ multiplex PCR, the repertoire was profiled, and TCRdb retains in-frame clones only, with some absent. In the table there are some 99,000 clones, 50% to 75% of which are singletons. Source: CD8+ T cells sorted from blood, taken at week 4, from a patient treated with tofacitinib. These receptors came from a human donor with alopecia areata. The CDR3 runs from the conserved cysteine through the conserved F or W. D genes are given only for firm matches. For some rows the clone size is stated as once, few or many, or as a class when expanded; others skip it.

size: -; J: TRBJ1-5; D: TRBD1; V: TRBV7-2; CDR3: CASSPQGQGNQPQHF; DNA: TGTGCCAGCAGTCCACAGGGACAGGGCAATCAGCCCCAGCATTTT
size: -; J: TRBJ1-2; D: -; V: TRBV7-8; CDR3: CASSPPGLNGYTF; DNA: TGTGCCAGCAGCCCCCCGGGGTTAAATGGCTACACCTTC
size: few; J: TRBJ2-7; D: -; V: TRBV7-9; CDR3: CASSLSPESSYEQYF; DNA: TGTGCCAGCAGCTTATCCCCAGAGAGCTCCTACGAGCAGTACTTC
size: -; J: TRBJ2-1; D: TRBD2; V: TRBV7-9; CDR3: CASSPIQIGLAGGPWVF; DNA: TGTGCCAGCAGCCCAATCCAAATAGGACTAGCGGGAGGGCCTTGGGTCTTC
size: -; J: TRBJ2-1; D: -; V: TRBV29-1; CDR3: CSVGIGRVGNEQFF; DNA: TGCAGCGTTGGTATCGGCAGGGTCGGCAATGAGCAGTTCTTC
size: -; J: TRBJ2-1; D: -; V: TRBV27; CDR3: CASSYPGTEQFF; DNA: TGTGCCAGCAGTTACCCCGGAACTGAGCAGTTCTTC
size: -; J: TRBJ2-7; D: TRBD1; V: TRBV11-1; CDR3: CASSWTGTSYEQYF; DNA: TGTGCCAGCAGCTGGACAGGAACCTCCTACGAGCAGTACTTC
size: -; J: TRBJ1-2; D: TRBD1; V: TRBV29-1; CDR3: CSPGQGNRRRGYTF; DNA: TGCAGCCCGGGACAGGGCAACAGACGTCGGGGCTACACCTTC
size: -; J: TRBJ2-5; D: TRBD1; V: TRBV28; CDR3: CASSPTGIQETQYF; DNA: TGTGCCAGCAGTCCGACAGGGATACAAGAGACCCAGTACTTC
size: -; J: TRBJ2-7; D: -; V: TRBV30; CDR3: CAWNSGADEQYF; DNA: TGTGCCTGGAATAGTGGGGCCGACGAGCAGTACTTC
size: few; J: TRBJ2-3; D: -; V: TRBV27; CDR3: CASRGPRGQYF; DNA: TGTGCCAGCAGGGGACCGCGGGGGCAGTATTTT
size: -; J: TRBJ2-1; D: -; V: TRBV6-4; CDR3: CASSEAPVLTVYNEQFF; DNA: TGTGCCAGCAGTGAGGCGCCTGTTCTGACCGTCTACAATGAGCAGTTCTTC
size: -; J: TRBJ2-3; D: -; V: TRBV7-3; CDR3: CASSLSGWDTQYF; DNA: TGTGCCAGCAGCTTATCGGGGTGGGATACGCAGTATTTT
size: -; J: TRBJ2-1; D: -; V: TRBV13; CDR3: CASSPRGYNEQFF; DNA: TGTGCCAGCAGCCCCCGGGGCTACAATGAGCAGTTCTTC
size: -; J: TRBJ2-2; D: -; V: TRBV4-1; CDR3: CASSPNEGTVGELFF; DNA: TGCGCCAGCAGCCCCAACGAGGGGACGGTCGGGGAGCTGTTTTTT
size: -; J: TRBJ2-7; D: -; V: TRBV2; CDR3: CASSLPGVPAEQYF; DNA: TGTGCCAGCAGCCTCCCCGGAGTGCCGGCCGAGCAGTACTTC
size: few; J: TRBJ2-4; D: -; V: TRBV4-3; CDR3: CASSQDRGANIQYF; DNA: TGCGCCAGCAGCCAAGATCGAGGGGCCAACATTCAGTACTTC
size: -; J: TRBJ2-7; D: TRBD2; V: TRBV7-2; CDR3: CASSIPSGGTLSYEQYF; DNA: TGTGCCAGCAGCATACCTAGCGGGGGGACTCTAAGCTACGAGCAGTACTTC
size: few; J: TRBJ2-5; D: -; V: TRBV27; CDR3: CASSLGQKETQYF; DNA: TGTGCCAGCAGTTTAGGACAGAAAGAGACCCAGTACTTC
size: -; J: TRBJ2-3; D: TRBD2; V: TRBV19; CDR3: CASSKPGLAGPDTQYF; DNA: TGTGCCAGTAGTAAACCGGGACTAGCGGGGCCAGATACGCAGTATTTT
size: once; J: TRBJ2-7; D: -; V: TRBV5-6; CDR3: CASSLNRPSHEQYF; DNA: TGTGCCAGCAGCTTGAACAGGCCTTCTCACGAGCAGTACTTC
size: -; J: TRBJ2-1; D: TRBD2; V: TRBV27; CDR3: CASSSTSGGDEQFF; DNA: TGTGCCAGCAGTTCAACTAGCGGGGGCGATGAGCAGTTCTTC
size: -; J: TRBJ2-1; D: TRBD2; V: TRBV4-1; CDR3: CASSHGGSYNEQFF; DNA: TGCGCCAGCAGCCACGGGGGGTCCTACAATGAGCAGTTCTTC
size: few; J: TRBJ2-7; D: -; V: TRBV7-2; CDR3: CASSLSPPYEQYF; DNA: TGTGCCAGCAGCTTAAGTCCCCCCTACGAGCAGTACTTC
size: -; J: TRBJ1-4; D: -; V: TRBV9; CDR3: CASSVSGSSEKLFF; DNA: TGTGCCAGCAGCGTATCAGGGTCGAGTGAAAAACTGTTTTTT
size: -; J: TRBJ2-5; D: -; V: TRBV30; CDR3: CATVTSGQETQYF; DNA: TGTGCCACCGTGACCAGCGGACAAGAGACCCAGTACTTC
size: once; J: TRBJ2-1; D: -; V: TRBV7-3; CDR3: CASSYLSGTYNEQFF; DNA: TGTGCCAGCAGCTACCTTAGCGGAACCTACAATGAGCAGTTCTTC
size: -; J: TRBJ1-2; D: TRBD1; V: TRBV5-1; CDR3: CASSLGWGQNYGYTF; DNA: TGCGCCAGCAGCTTGGGATGGGGACAGAACTATGGCTACACCTTC
size: -; J: TRBJ2-2; D: -; V: TRBV2; CDR3: CASSEASTGELFF; DNA: TGTGCCAGCAGTGAAGCGAGTACCGGGGAGCTGTTTTTT
size: -; J: TRBJ2-7; D: -; V: TRBV27; CDR3: CASSLINGEQYF; DNA: TGTGCCAGCAGTTTAATTAACGGAGAGCAGTACTTC
size: -; J: TRBJ2-1; D: -; V: TRBV20-1; CDR3: CSASIPNEQFF; DNA: TGCAGTGCTAGTATCCCGAATGAGCAGTTCTTC
size: -; J: TRBJ2-4; D: TRBD2; V: TRBV27; CDR3: CASRSSGGAYIQYF; DNA: TGTGCCAGCAGGTCTAGCGGGGGGGCGTACATTCAGTACTTC
size: -; J: TRBJ1-2; D: -; V: TRBV9; CDR3: CASGGLRSDGYTF; DNA: TGTGCCAGCGGGGGTCTTAGGTCCGATGGCTACACCTTC
size: -; J: TRBJ1-5; D: -; V: TRBV28; CDR3: CASNPNGQNQPQHF; DNA: TGTGCCAGCAACCCTAACGGACAGAATCAGCCCCAGCATTTT
size: few; J: TRBJ2-1; D: TRBD1; V: TRBV29-1; CDR3: CSVGRGPYNEQFF; DNA: TGCAGCGTTGGCAGGGGGCCCTACAATGAGCAGTTCTTC
size: -; J: TRBJ2-7; D: TRBD2; V: TRBV30; CDR3: CAWDGLAGGPEQYF; DNA: TGTGCCTGGGACGGACTAGCGGGAGGCCCCGAGCAGTACTTC
size: few; J: TRBJ1-2; D: -; V: TRBV13; CDR3: CASSSVPLEGNYGYTF; DNA: TGTGCCAGCAGTTCAGTTCCTTTGGAAGGGAACTATGGCTACACCTTC
size: -; J: TRBJ1-5; D: -; V: TRBV6-5; CDR3: CASSYSTDGFQPQHF; DNA: TGTGCCAGCAGTTATTCAACGGACGGTTTTCAGCCCCAGCATTTT
size: few; J: TRBJ1-4; D: -; V: TRBV10-3; CDR3: CAISDQALDNEKLFF; DNA: TGTGCCATCAGTGATCAGGCTCTTGATAATGAAAAACTGTTTTTT
size: few; J: TRBJ1-1; D: -; V: TRBV25-1; CDR3: CASSESVGNTEAFF; DNA: TGTGCCAGCAGTGAATCGGTGGGGAACACTGAAGCTTTCTTT
size: -; J: TRBJ2-1; D: TRBD2; V: TRBV6-5; CDR3: CASSPSGSSYNEQFF; DNA: TGTGCCAGCAGTCCTAGCGGGAGTAGCTACAATGAGCAGTTCTTC
size: few; J: TRBJ2-1; D: -; V: TRBV7-9; CDR3: CASSINEQFF; DNA: TGTGCCAGCAGCATCAATGAGCAGTTCTTC